This is a list of T cell receptor beta chains from one sample in a study of T cells in localized non-small cell lung cancer. Only in-frame clones appear in the TCRdb table, and some are missing; sequencing was by immunoSEQ multiplex PCR. The table lists 30,000 to 50,000 clones, 75% to 85% of them singletons. The source was PBMCs, collected before any cancer treatment. These receptors all come from a woman aged 40-75 years with stage II squamous cell lung carcinoma. Both conserved end residues are part of each CDR3. Expanded clones get a size class; other rows say once, few or many, or leave the size out.

J: TRBJ2-5
size: .
V: TRBV6-1
CDR3: CASSGLIQETQYF

J: TRBJ2-7
size: once
V: TRBV10-3
CDR3: CAISESIASGKYAYEQYF

J: TRBJ2-6
size: .
V: TRBV5-1
CDR3: CASSWTAGANVLTF

J: TRBJ2-1
size: .
V: TRBV29-1
CDR3: CSVEVHKHNEQFF

J: TRBJ2-5
size: .
V: TRBV28
CDR3: CASSSSTGGGWETQYF

J: TRBJ2-3
size: .
V: TRBV4-1
CDR3: CASSHGTARGDTQYF

J: TRBJ1-4
size: .
V: TRBV2
CDR3: CASSEEGTGNEKLFF

J: TRBJ2-5
size: .
V: TRBV29-1
CDR3: CSAEGANQETQYF

J: TRBJ2-5
size: .
V: TRBV7-2
CDR3: CASSPSELRGETQYF

J: TRBJ2-2
size: .
V: TRBV6-1
CDR3: CASSEAPPSLAGFTGELFF

J: TRBJ1-2
size: few
V: TRBV5-4
CDR3: CASSLGGTSTYGYTF

J: TRBJ1-1
size: .
V: TRBV4-1
CDR3: CASSQDLRETTEAFF

J: TRBJ2-1
size: .
V: TRBV4-2
CDR3: CASRDPGLADNEQFF

J: TRBJ1-1
size: .
V: TRBV27
CDR3: CASNETPLPIVNTEAFF

J: TRBJ2-3
size: .
V: TRBV10-2
CDR3: CASRGRTGSPSTDTQYF

J: TRBJ2-1
size: .
V: TRBV7-2
CDR3: CASSLLGAGIYNEQFF

J: TRBJ1-2
size: .
V: TRBV12-2
CDR3: CASRLATDLDFNYGYTF

J: TRBJ1-5
size: .
V: TRBV7-2
CDR3: CASSLTGTGGNQPQHF

J: TRBJ2-5
size: .
V: TRBV7-9
CDR3: CASSLLLMKPGETQYF

J: TRBJ1-1
size: .
V: TRBV5-1
CDR3: CASSLANAGKNTEAFF

J: TRBJ2-7
size: .
V: TRBV5-1
CDR3: CASSLDHYEQYF

J: TRBJ1-1
size: few
V: TRBV7-9
CDR3: CASSFTFSEAFF

J: TRBJ1-1
size: .
V: TRBV13
CDR3: CASSSGQGVTEAFF

J: TRBJ1-5
size: .
V: TRBV28
CDR3: CASRTPGPNSNQPQHF

J: TRBJ1-5
size: .
V: TRBV5-8
CDR3: CASSLGSRADQPQHF

J: TRBJ2-1
size: .
V: TRBV27
CDR3: CASSSIVGAHEQFF

J: TRBJ2-1
size: .
V: TRBV6-5
CDR3: CASSYLSGTGNEQFF

J: TRBJ2-1
size: .
V: TRBV7-2
CDR3: CASSFHLGGRNEQFF